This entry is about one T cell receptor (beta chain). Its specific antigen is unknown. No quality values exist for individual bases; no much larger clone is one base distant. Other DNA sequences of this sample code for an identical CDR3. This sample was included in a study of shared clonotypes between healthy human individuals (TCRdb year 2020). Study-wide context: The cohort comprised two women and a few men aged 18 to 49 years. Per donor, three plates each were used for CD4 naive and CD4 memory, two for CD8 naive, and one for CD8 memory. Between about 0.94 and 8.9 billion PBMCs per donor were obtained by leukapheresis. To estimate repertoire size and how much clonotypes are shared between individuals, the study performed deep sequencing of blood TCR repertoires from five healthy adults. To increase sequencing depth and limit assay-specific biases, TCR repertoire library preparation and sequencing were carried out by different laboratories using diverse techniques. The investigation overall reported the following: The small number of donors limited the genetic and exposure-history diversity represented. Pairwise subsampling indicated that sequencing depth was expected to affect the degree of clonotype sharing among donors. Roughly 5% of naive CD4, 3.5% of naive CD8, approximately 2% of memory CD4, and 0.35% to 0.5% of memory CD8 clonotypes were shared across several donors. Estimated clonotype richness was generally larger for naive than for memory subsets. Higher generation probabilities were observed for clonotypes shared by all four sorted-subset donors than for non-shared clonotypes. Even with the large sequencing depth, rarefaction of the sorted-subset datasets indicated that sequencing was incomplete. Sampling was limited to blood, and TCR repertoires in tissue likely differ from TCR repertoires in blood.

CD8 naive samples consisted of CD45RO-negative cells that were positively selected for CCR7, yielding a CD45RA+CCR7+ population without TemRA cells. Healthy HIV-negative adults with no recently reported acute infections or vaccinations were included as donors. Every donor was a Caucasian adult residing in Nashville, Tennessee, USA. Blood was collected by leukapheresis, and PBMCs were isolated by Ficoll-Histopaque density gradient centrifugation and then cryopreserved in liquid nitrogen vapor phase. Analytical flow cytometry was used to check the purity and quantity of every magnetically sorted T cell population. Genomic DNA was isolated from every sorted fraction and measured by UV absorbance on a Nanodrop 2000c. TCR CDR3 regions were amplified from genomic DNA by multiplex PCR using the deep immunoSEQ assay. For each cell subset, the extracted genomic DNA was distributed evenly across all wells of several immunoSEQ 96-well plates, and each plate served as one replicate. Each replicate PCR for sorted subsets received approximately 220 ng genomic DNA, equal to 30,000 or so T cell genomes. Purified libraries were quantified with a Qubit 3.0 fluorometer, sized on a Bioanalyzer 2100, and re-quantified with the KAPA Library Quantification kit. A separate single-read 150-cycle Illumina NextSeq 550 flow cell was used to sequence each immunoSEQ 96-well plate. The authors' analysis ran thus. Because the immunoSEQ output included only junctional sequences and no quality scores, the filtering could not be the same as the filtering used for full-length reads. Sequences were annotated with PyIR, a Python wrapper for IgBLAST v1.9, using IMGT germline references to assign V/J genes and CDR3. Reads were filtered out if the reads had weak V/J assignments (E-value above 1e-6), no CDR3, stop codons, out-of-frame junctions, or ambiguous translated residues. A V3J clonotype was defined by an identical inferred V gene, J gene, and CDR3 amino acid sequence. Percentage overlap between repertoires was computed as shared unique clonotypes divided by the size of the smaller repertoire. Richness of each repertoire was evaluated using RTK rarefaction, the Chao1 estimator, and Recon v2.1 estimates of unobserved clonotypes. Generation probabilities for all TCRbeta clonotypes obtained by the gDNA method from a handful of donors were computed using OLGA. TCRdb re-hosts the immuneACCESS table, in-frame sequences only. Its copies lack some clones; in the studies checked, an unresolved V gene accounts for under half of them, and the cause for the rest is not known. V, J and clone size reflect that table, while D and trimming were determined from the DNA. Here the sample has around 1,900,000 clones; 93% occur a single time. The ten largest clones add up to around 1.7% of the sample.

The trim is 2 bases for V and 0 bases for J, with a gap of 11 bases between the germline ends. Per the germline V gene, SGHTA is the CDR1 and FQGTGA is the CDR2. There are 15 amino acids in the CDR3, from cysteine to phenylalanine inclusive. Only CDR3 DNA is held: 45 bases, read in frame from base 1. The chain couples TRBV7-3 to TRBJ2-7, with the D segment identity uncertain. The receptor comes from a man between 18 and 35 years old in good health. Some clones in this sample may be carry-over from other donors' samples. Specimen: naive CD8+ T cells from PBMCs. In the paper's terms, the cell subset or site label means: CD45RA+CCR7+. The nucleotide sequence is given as TGTGCCAGCAGCTTAGGTGGCGCTAGCTCCTACGAGCAGTACTTC. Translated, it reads CASSLGGASSYEQYF.